This T cell receptor (beta chain) was recorded in a study of T cell clonality in common variable immunodeficiency. Remarks on this clone: The read finishes 3 residues shy of the CDR3 end, and the germline J gene is used to complete it.

Blood samples were heparinized, about 5 to 8 ml per donor. Germline V lookup: CDR1 SEHNR, CDR2 FQNEAQ (reference sequence). The V end was cut by 1 base, the J end by 7 bases, with 7 bases between. The CDR3 runs to 13 residues. Control and CVID samples contributed equal amounts of genomic DNA. Measured with immunoSEQ multiplex PCR; TCRdb has only the in-frame clones, and not every one. Observed in the sample are about 44,000 clones, none of them singletons. The clonotype originates from a person aged 18 to 70 in good health. This chain joins TRBV7-9 and TRBJ1-4; D uncertain. Source material: peripheral blood mononuclear cells. The sequenced CDR3 bases are TGTGCCAGCAGCTTAGTCAGTGTTGAAAAA. It translates to CASSLVSVEK. The whole CDR3 protein reads CASSLVSVEKLFF. The full variable domain, its missing parts supplied by reference TRBV7-9 and TRBJ1-4, is DTGVSQNPRHKITKRGQNVTFRCDPISEHNRLYWYRQTLGQGPEFLTYFQNEAQLEKSRLLSDRFSAERPKGSFSTLEIQRTEQGDSAMYLCASSLVSVEKLFFGSGTQLSVL.